A selection of T cell receptor beta chains follows, all from one sample in a study of T cells after yellow fever vaccination. Via MiXCR, TCRdb re-called the 5' RACE reads, giving one row per CDR3 protein. The data contain hundreds of thousands of distinct CDR3 sequences, 8.1% of them singletons. The sample was PBMCs, taken about 49 days after the first yellow fever vaccination. The source of these receptors is a man younger than 35 who received the YFV17D yellow fever vaccine. The conserved cysteine and the conserved F or W are not part of the CDR3 here. The D gene is left open where the match is weak.

d_gene,v_gene,CDR3aa
TRBD2,TRBV19,ASSITSGIDTQY
.,TRBV20-1,SARDWAEDVWHADTQY
.,TRBV11-2,ASSSQWTDTQY
.,TRBV5-1,ASSLSPNEKLF
.,TRBV7-3,ASSMRSENEQF
.,TRBV20-1,SAPKDESWGNEQF
TRBD1,TRBV29-1,SVERQGASPEAF
.,TRBV20-1,SAIPGSKNTEAF
TRBD1,TRBV28,ASRTDREEGQPQH
.,TRBV5-1,ASSFADPFGELF
TRBD1,TRBV5-1,ASRQAGTGAETQY
.,TRBV13,ASSPGSSKNNEQF
.,TRBV4-3,ASSQARSGEQY
.,TRBV6-2/TRBV6-3,ASSRRTSGANVLT
TRBD2,TRBV20-1,SAPGTSGGAPRDEQF
.,TRBV4-3,ASSQLMGDTEAF
.,TRBV18,ASSPPGSGSNQPQH
.,TRBV5-1,ASTPSLAEETQY
.,TRBV29-1,SVEELGGGYT
.,TRBV13,ASSFSQGKFTPLH
.,TRBV9,ASSVGSQGDGYT
.,TRBV7-2,ASSPGLGGWEKLF
.,TRBV28,ASGRDEQF
TRBD2,TRBV6-5,ASSWTSGALNTGELF
TRBD2,TRBV12-3/TRBV12-4,ASSLRLAGSSDTQY
.,TRBV4-2,ASSPAGREDNQPQH
.,TRBV5-1,ASGGGIGNSPLH
TRBD1,TRBV27,ASSSTGQGGQPQH
TRBD2,TRBV7-2,ASSVWAPGLGSEQY
TRBD2,TRBV20-1,SAAAGGNTDTQY
.,TRBV18,ASSPAGTRGQPQH
.,TRBV19,ASSITLYGYT
.,TRBV10-3,AISVEWGTEAF
.,TRBV10-3,AISEGQGAGELF
TRBD1,TRBV11-1,ASSLVTGSAGGADTQY
.,TRBV20-1,SARDLGTSTDTQY
.,TRBV5-1,ASSSGGRWNTEAF
.,TRBV27,ASSLFPNYGYT
TRBD1,TRBV7-9,ASSPTGGYQETQY
.,TRBV7-9,ASSLGDGSRLGTQY
.,TRBV6-2/TRBV6-3,ASSYSRAGSTTLQETQY
TRBD1,TRBV5-6,ASSRPGQSFFEQY